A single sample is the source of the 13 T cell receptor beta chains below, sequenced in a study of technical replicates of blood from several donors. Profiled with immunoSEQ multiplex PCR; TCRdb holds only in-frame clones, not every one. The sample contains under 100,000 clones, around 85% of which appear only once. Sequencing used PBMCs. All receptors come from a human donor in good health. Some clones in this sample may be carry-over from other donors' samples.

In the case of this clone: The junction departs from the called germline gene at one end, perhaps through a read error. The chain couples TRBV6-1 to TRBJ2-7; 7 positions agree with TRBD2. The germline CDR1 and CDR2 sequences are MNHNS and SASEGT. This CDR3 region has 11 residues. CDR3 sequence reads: CASSARPGRHF. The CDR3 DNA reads TGTGCCAGCAGTGCCCGACCCGGGAGGCACTTC.

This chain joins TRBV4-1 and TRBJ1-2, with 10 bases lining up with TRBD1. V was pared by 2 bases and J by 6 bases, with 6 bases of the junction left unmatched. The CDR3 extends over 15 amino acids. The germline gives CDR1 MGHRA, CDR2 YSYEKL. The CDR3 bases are TGCGCCAGCAGCCAAACAGGACAGGGGGGAGATGGCTACACCTTC. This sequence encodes CASSQTGQGGDGYTF.

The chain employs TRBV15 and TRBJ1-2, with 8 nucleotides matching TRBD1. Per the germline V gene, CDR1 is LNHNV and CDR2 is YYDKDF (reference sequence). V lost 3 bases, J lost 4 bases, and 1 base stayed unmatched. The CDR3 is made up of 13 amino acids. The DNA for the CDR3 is TGTGCCACCAGCAGGGACAGGGCCTATGGCTACACCTTC. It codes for CATSRDRAYGYTF. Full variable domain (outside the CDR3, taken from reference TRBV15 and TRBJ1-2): DAMVIQNPRYQVTQFGKPVTLSCSQTLNHNVMYWYQQKSSQAPKLLFHYYDKDFNNEADTPDNFQSRRPNTSFCFLDIRSPGLGDTAMYLCATSRDRAYGYTFGSGTRLTVV.

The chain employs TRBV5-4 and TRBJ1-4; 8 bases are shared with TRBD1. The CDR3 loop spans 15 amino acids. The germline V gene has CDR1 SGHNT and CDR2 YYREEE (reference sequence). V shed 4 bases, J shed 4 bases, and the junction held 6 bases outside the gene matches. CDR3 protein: CASSPTTGVNEKLFF. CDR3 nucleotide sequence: TGTGCCAGCAGCCCGACGACAGGGGTTAATGAAAAACTGTTTTTT.

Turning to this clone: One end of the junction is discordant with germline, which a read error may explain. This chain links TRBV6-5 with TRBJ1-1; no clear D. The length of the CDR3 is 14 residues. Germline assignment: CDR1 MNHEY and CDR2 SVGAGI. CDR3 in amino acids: CASTLSPGNSEAFF. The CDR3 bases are TGTGCCAGCACCCTTTCACCCGGGAACTCTGAAGCTTTCTTT.

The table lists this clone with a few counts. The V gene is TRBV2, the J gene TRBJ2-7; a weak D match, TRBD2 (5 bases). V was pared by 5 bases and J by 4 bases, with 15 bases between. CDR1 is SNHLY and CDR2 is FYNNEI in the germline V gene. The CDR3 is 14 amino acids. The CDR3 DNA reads TGTGCCAGCAGTTACTCGGCCAGCGGTTACGAGCAGTACTTC. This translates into CASSYSASGYEQYF.

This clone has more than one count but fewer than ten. The CDR3 region has the DNA TGTGCCAGTCAACAGGGATTGAACACTGAAGCTTTCTTT. This encodes CASQQGLNTEAFF. The genes are TRBV6-1 and TRBJ1-1; weak D call: TRBD1 (6 bases). Germline V gene lookup returns CDR1 MNHNS and CDR2 SASEGT. The V end lost 9 bases, the J end lost 0 bases, and 11 bases lay between the germline ends. The length of the CDR3 is 13 residues.

CDR3 bases: TGTGCCAGCAGCTCCACAGGGGGACCCCGGGGGACCCAGTACTTC. Protein: CASSSTGGPRGTQYF. This chain joins TRBV5-8 and TRBJ2-5, with 8 bases identical to TRBD1. The CDR3 runs to 15 residues. The V gene's germline CDR1 is SGHTS and CDR2 YDEGEE. Unmatched junction bases numbered 11, after V lost 3 bases and J lost 7 bases.

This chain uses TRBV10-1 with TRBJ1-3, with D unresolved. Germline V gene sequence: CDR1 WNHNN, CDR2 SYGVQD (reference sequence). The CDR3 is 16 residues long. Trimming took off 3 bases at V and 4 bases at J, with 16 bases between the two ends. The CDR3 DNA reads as TGCGCCAGCAGTGACCACTCGACACCCGCGGGAAACACCATATATTTT. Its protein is CASSDHSTPAGNTIYF.

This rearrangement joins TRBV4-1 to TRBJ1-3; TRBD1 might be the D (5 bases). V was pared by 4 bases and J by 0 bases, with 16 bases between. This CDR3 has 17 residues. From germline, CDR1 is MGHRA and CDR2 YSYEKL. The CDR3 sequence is CASSLLRQSRSGNTIYF. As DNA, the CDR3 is TGCGCCAGCAGCCTTCTTAGACAGTCCCGCTCTGGAAACACCATATATTTT.

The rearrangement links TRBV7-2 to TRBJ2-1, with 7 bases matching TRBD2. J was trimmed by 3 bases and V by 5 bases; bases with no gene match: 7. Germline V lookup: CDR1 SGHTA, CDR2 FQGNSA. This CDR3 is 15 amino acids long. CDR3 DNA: TGTGCCAGCAGCCAGAGCGGGGAGTTCTACAATGAGCAGTTCTTC. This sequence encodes CASSQSGEFYNEQFF.

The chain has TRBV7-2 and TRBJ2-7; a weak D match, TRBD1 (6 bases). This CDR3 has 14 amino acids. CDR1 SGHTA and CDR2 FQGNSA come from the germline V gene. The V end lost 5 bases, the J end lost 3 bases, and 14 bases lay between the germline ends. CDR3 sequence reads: CASSGGRSNYEQYF. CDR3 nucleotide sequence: TGTGCCAGCAGCGGGGGCAGGAGCAACTACGAGCAGTACTTC.

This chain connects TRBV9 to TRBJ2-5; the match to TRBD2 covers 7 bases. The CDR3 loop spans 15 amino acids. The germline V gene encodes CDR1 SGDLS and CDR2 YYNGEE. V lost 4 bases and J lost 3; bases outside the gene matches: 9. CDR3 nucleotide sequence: TGTGCCAGCAGCAAAGCCGGCGGGGGAGAAGAGACCCAGTACTTC. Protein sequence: CASSKAGGGEETQYF.